Below, 28 T cell receptor beta chains from the same sample are listed, as sequenced in a study of blood T cells in healthy people across ages. Primers used in a second PCR of about 7 to 12 cycles were a sample-barcoded 5' primer and a J-beta primer mix. TCRdb re-called the 5' RACE reads through MiXCR, storing one row per CDR3 protein. The top ten clones hold around 25% of a sample with around 580,000 distinct CDR3 sequences, about 45% of them seen once. The sample taken for sequencing was blood. The receptors derive from an elderly man in good health.

This rearrangement joins TRBV20-1 to TRBJ2-7; possibly TRBD2 for D (5 bases). This CDR3 is 14 amino acids long. Germline values: CDR1 DFQATT, CDR2 SNEGSKA (reference sequence). V gave up 0 bases and J gave up 7 bases, with 16 bases separating them. CDR3 DNA sequence: TGCAGTGCTAGAGATCTGAGGCTAGCCGGTGAGCAGTACTTC. Translating it yields CSARDLRLAGEQYF.

This clonotype was recorded a few times. This may be a read error: a much more frequent sequence differs by one nucleotide. This chain's CDR3 is CASILDRGSYTF. The CDR3 DNA is TGTGCCAGCATTCTGGACAGGGGTAGCTACACCTTC. V is TRBV2 and J is TRBJ1-2; 9 bases match TRBD1. Germline loops: CDR1 SNHLY, CDR2 FYNNEI. Unmatched junction bases numbered 6, after V lost 7 bases and J lost 9 bases. The CDR3 spans 12 residues.

This clonotype was detected only a few times. The rearrangement joins TRBV28 to TRBJ2-7, with D possibly being TRBD1 (6 bases). This CDR3 contains 15 residues. Trimming took off 6 bases at V and 0 bases at J, with 15 bases between the two ends. CDR1 and CDR2 from the germline V gene are MDHEN and SYDVKM. As DNA, the CDR3 is TGTGCCAGCAGCTTAATCACCAGGGGCTCCTACGAGCAGTACTTC. It specifies CASSLITRGSYEQYF.

To note about this clonotype: Mismatch with germline at one junction end may stem from a read error. The rearrangement joins TRBV20-1 to TRBJ1-5; TRBD1 might be the D (5 bases). CDR3 size: 16 residues. Germline V gives CDR1 DFQATT, CDR2 SNEGSKA (reference sequence). CDR3: CSARDMGPNSNRPQHF. The CDR3 coding sequence is TGCAGTGCTAGAGATATGGGACCCAATAGCAATCGGCCCCAGCATTTT.

This clonotype was seen more than once but under ten times. The rearrangement links TRBV7-2 to TRBJ1-4; D unresolved. The CDR3 extends over 12 amino acids. Germline-derived CDR1 and CDR2 are SGHTA and FQGNSA. Trimming cost V 6 bases and J 5 bases, with 7 bases left between them. The CDR3 loop reads CASSFNNEKLFF. As DNA, the CDR3 is TGTGCCAGCAGTTTCAACAATGAAAAACTGTTTTTT.

V usage is TRBV7-9 and J usage is TRBJ1-1; D might be TRBD1 (6 bases). V gave up 8 bases and J gave up 4 bases, with 20 bases separating them. The CDR3 has 15 residues. The V gene's germline CDR1 is SEHNR and CDR2 FQNEAQ (reference sequence). CDR3 DNA: TGTGCCAGCGGCCCCCAGGGGACATTGGGCACTGAAGCTTTCTTT. Its translation: CASGPQGTLGTEAFF.

This clonotype appeared a few times. V gene TRBV4-1 combines with J gene TRBJ2-1; weak D call: TRBD2 (6 bases). The ends were cut back, 4 bases at V and 5 bases at J, with 15 bases in the middle. The CDR3 is made up of 15 amino acids. From germline, CDR1 is MGHRA and CDR2 YSYEKL. The CDR3 protein is CASSRWIAENNEQFF. The CDR3 DNA reads TGCGCCAGCAGCCGTTGGATAGCGGAGAACAATGAGCAGTTCTTC.

The chain carries TRBV20-1 and TRBJ2-5, with D hard to call. Germline CDR1 reads DFQATT; CDR2 reads SNEGSKA (reference sequence). This CDR3 has 13 amino acids. V gave up 0 bases and J gave up 2 bases, with 7 bases separating them. The chain's CDR3 is CSARDPLQETQYF. The DNA for the CDR3 is TGCAGTGCTAGAGATCCCCTACAAGAGACCCAGTACTTC.

The V and J genes are TRBV7-2 and TRBJ2-3, with D perhaps matching TRBD2 (5 bases). The CDR3 has 14 amino acids. V was trimmed by 5 bases and J by 4 bases, leaving 13 bases between them. Germline V lookup: CDR1 SGHTA, CDR2 FQGNSA. In nucleotides, the CDR3 is TGTGCCAGCAGCCCTAGCCCTCGAGCAGATACGCAGTATTTT. It translates to CASSPSPRADTQYF.

The J gene is TRBJ1-2, the V gene TRBV2, with a tentative D call TRBD1 (5 bases). The ends were cut back, 4 bases at V and 3 bases at J, with 9 bases in the middle. Germline CDR1 and CDR2: SNHLY and FYNNEI. The CDR3 loop spans 13 amino acids. CDR3 sequence (DNA): TGTGCCAGCAGTGCTCTGACAGACTATGGCTACACCTTC. This sequence encodes CASSALTDYGYTF.

In this sample, this clonotype turned up a few times. The rearrangement uses TRBV9 and TRBJ2-3; D unresolved. This CDR3 is 15 amino acids long. Germline lookup yields CDR1 SGDLS and CDR2 YYNGEE. The V and J ends lost 2 bases and 3 bases respectively, with 13 bases between them. CDR3 loop: CASSVNPLSTDTQYF. The CDR3 DNA reads TGTGCCAGCAGCGTCAACCCCCTGAGTACAGATACGCAGTATTTT.

This clonotype was observed a handful of times. This rearrangement joins TRBV6-1 to TRBJ1-2; D is ambiguous. With 1 base removed from V and 2 bases from J, the gap between germline ends came to 8 bases. CDR1 is MNHNS and CDR2 is SASEGT in the germline V gene. This CDR3 is built from 14 residues. In nucleotides, the CDR3 is TGTGCCAGCAGTGAAGAGACAAGAAACTATGGCTACACCTTC. Translation: CASSEETRNYGYTF.

The V call is TRBV28, the J call TRBJ2-3, with a weak D call TRBD2 (6 bases). The CDR3 spans 15 residues. With 4 bases removed from V and 1 base from J, the gap between germline ends came to 12 bases. CDR1 and CDR2 (germline): MDHEN, SYDVKM. The CDR3 protein is CASSYPSDGTDTQYF. The CDR3, as DNA: TGTGCCAGCAGTTACCCTAGCGATGGCACAGATACGCAGTATTTT.

This clonotype was seen more than once but under ten times. The genes are TRBV18 and TRBJ2-7, with a weak D call TRBD2 (5 bases). This CDR3 is 14 amino acids long. Germline V gene data show CDR1 as KGHSH and CDR2 as LQKENI. V dropped 6 bases and J dropped 3 bases, with 15 bases sitting between them. The CDR3 sequence: CASSPGPRGYEQYF. Here the CDR3 DNA reads TGTGCCAGCTCTCCAGGACCTCGGGGCTACGAGCAGTACTTC.

The chain is built from TRBV28 and TRBJ2-7, with 7 nucleotides matching TRBD2. The V and J ends lost 8 bases and 5 bases, in that order; junction bases with no gene match: 9. Per the germline V gene, CDR1 is MDHEN and CDR2 is SYDVKM. The length of the CDR3 is 13 residues. This chain's CDR3 is CASGVSGGNEQYF. The CDR3 DNA follows: TGTGCCAGCGGTGTATCCGGGGGGAACGAGCAGTACTTC.

The genes are TRBV25-1 and TRBJ2-1; either TRBD1 or TRBD2 may supply D (5 bases each). Per the germline V gene, CDR1 is MGHDK and CDR2 is SYGVNS. V was cut by 0 bases and J by 12 bases, with 15 bases left in between. The CDR3 spans 14 residues. The CDR3: CASSEYRGHEGQFF. As DNA, the CDR3 is TGTGCCAGCAGTGAATATAGGGGCCATGAGGGGCAGTTCTTC.

The J gene is TRBJ1-1, the V gene TRBV5-1; 10 positions agree with TRBD1. J gave up 5 bases and V 4 bases, and 8 bases lay outside the gene matches. From germline, CDR1 is SGHRS and CDR2 YFSETQ. The CDR3 sequence is 15 residues long. Written as DNA, the CDR3 is TGCGCCAGCAGCCCTCGGACAGGGGGAGAGACTGAAGCTTTCTTT. This gives the protein CASSPRTGGETEAFF. The entire variable domain, with the rest obtained from reference TRBV5-1 and TRBJ1-1, is as follows: KAGVTQTPRYLIKTRGQQVTLSCSPISGHRSVSWYQQTPGQGLQFLFEYFSETQRNKGNFPGRFSGRQFSNSRSEMNVSTLELGDSALYLCASSPRTGGETEAFFGQGTRLTVV.

This clonotype was recorded only once. At one end, the junction sequence differs from germline, possibly due to a read error. The CDR3 DNA reads as TGCAGTGCTGGAGACTCCAGCTCCTACAATGAGCAGTTCTTC. Translated, it gives CSAGDSSSYNEQFF. The chain has TRBV20-1 and TRBJ2-1; no definite D call. The CDR3 runs 14 residues. CDR1 is DFQATT, CDR2 SNEGSKA, per germline (reference sequence).

This clonotype was observed a handful of times. The rearrangement links TRBV12-3 or TRBV12-4 to TRBJ2-2, with TRBD1 matching over 12 bases. V lost 6 bases and J lost 6; bases outside the gene matches: 11. The CDR3 has 17 residues. The CDR3 sequence: CASSPGTGGVFPGELFF. In DNA, the CDR3 is TGTGCCAGCAGCCCCGGGACAGGGGGCGTGTTTCCCGGGGAGCTGTTTTTT.

This chain links TRBV5-1 with TRBJ2-3, with D perhaps matching TRBD1 or TRBD2 (5 bases each). Germline lookup yields CDR1 SGHRS and CDR2 YFSETQ. Trimming stripped 4 bases from V and 6 bases from J, with 18 bases between. CDR3 length: 15 residues. The CDR3 DNA sequence: TGCGCCAGCAGCCCGACGGGGCCCCAGGGCGATACGCAGTATTTT. Amino acids: CASSPTGPQGDTQYF.

This clonotype was detected only a few times. V usage is TRBV13 and J usage is TRBJ1-2; D is unresolved. Germline CDR1 is PRHDT and CDR2 is FYEKMQ (reference sequence). Trimming removed 6 bases at V and 3 bases at J, with 8 bases between. The CDR3 runs 12 residues. The CDR3 spells CASSRSYYGYTF. The CDR3 nucleotides are TGTGCCAGCAGTCGGAGTTACTATGGCTACACCTTC.

As regards this clonotype: The germline gene is not matched at one end of the junction; a read error may be the cause. The chain combines TRBV7-2 with TRBJ2-1; D is ambiguous. CDR1 is SGHTA and CDR2 is FQGNSA in the germline V gene. The CDR3 length is 15 residues. The CDR3 reads CATSLIGVRFNEQFF. CDR3 DNA sequence: TGTGCCACCAGCCTAATTGGCGTACGGTTCAATGAGCAGTTCTTC.

The V call is TRBV10-3, the J call TRBJ1-5; D remains unclear. This CDR3 has 15 amino acids. V lost 4 bases and J 3 bases, leaving 13 bases between the germline ends. Germline V gene sequence: CDR1 ENHRY, CDR2 SYGVKD. The CDR3 bases are TGTGCCATCAGTGCACACGGACGGCCCAATCAGCCCCAGCATTTT. As protein: CAISAHGRPNQPQHF.

In this sample, this clonotype turned up a few times. This chain links TRBV20-1 with TRBJ2-5; weak D call: TRBD2 (6 bases). The germline V and J ends were trimmed by 6 bases and 5 bases, with 16 bases remaining between them. CDR1 and CDR2 from the germline V gene are DFQATT and SNEGSKA (reference sequence). The CDR3 totals 13 residues. DNA of the CDR3: TGCAGTGCAAGAAAGGGACTGGGGGAGACCCAGTACTTC. This sequence encodes CSARKGLGETQYF.

A few counts support this clonotype. In DNA, the CDR3 is TGCAGCTTGAATTCACCCCTCCACTTT. As protein: CSLNSPLHF. This chain uses TRBV20-1 with TRBJ1-6; no definite D call. Germline V CDR1 and CDR2: DFQATT, SNEGSKA (reference sequence). The CDR3 covers 9 residues.

The chain links TRBV20-1 to TRBJ2-2; TRBD1 agrees at 11 bases. Germline CDR1 is DFQATT and CDR2 is SNEGSKA (reference sequence). This CDR3 region has 18 residues. The ends lost 5 bases at V and 1 base at J; junction bases unmatched: 12. The CDR3 coding sequence is TGCAGTGCTGCTGTCCGGGACAGGGGGACGGTGAACACCGGGGAGCTGTTTTTT. Translating it yields CSAAVRDRGTVNTGELFF.

V and J are TRBV20-1 and TRBJ2-1; 7 nucleotides agree with TRBD2. CDR1 and CDR2 (germline): DFQATT, SNEGSKA (reference sequence). V trimming: 7 bases; J trimming: 2 bases; junction bases outside the gene matches: 2. The CDR3 consists of 12 residues. CDR3 amino acids: CSGTSPYNEQFF. The CDR3, as DNA: TGCAGTGGGACTAGTCCCTACAATGAGCAGTTCTTC.

This chain uses TRBV12-3 or TRBV12-4 with TRBJ2-1, with TRBD2 identical over 12 bases. The CDR3 consists of 14 residues. V lost 6 bases and J lost 7; bases outside the gene matches: 4. CDR3 coding DNA: TGTGCCAGCAGCTGGGGGACTAGCGGGAATGAGCAGTTCTTC. Its protein product is CASSWGTSGNEQFF.